The next 27 T cell receptor beta chains were all read from a single sample in a study of identical twins. TCRdb independently ran MiXCR on the 5' RACE reads; one entry per CDR3 protein. Of approximately 490,000 distinct CDR3 sequences in the sample, about 20% are singletons; the top ten hold 0.48%. These data were also filed under a second study, of yellow fever vaccine responses in identical twins.

Sequencing input: CD4+ T cells sorted from blood. The source is a woman aged 18-29 years in good health.

This clonotype has just a few counts. The chain carries TRBV5-1 and TRBJ2-1; 10 bases match TRBD2. With V trimmed by 7 bases and J by 8 bases, 9 bases remained unmatched. Germline lookup yields CDR1 SGHRS and CDR2 YFSETQ. The CDR3 is 14 amino acids. Here the CDR3 DNA reads TGCGCCAGCGCAGCGGGAGGGCCCGGGGATGAGCAGTTCTTC. It specifies CASAAGGPGDEQFF.

In this sample, this clonotype turned up many times. The gene calls are TRBV7-3 and TRBJ2-2; 12 nucleotides line up with TRBD2. V trimming: 5 bases; J trimming: 0 bases; junction bases outside the gene matches: 4. The CDR3 runs to 17 residues. Germline lookup yields CDR1 SGHTA and CDR2 FQGTGA. In nucleotides, the CDR3 is TGTGCCAGCAGCCTACTAGCGGGAGGTGCGAACACCGGGGAGCTGTTTTTT. Translated: CASSLLAGGANTGELFF.

The chain combines TRBV12-3 or TRBV12-4 with TRBJ1-3; a weak D match, TRBD1 (6 bases). V was cut by 6 bases and J by 4 bases, with 13 bases left in between. This CDR3 has 14 residues. CDR3 loop: CASRWDTNGNTIYF. The CDR3 DNA sequence: TGTGCCAGCAGATGGGACACAAACGGAAACACCATATATTTT.

Only a few counts were recorded for this clonotype. The chain employs TRBV7-2 and TRBJ2-3; D not certain. Deletions cut 6 bases from V and 3 bases from J, with 7 bases between. The CDR3 sequence is 12 residues long. CDR1 SGHTA and CDR2 FQGNSA come from the germline V gene. The CDR3 coding sequence is TGTGCCAGCAGTCGAGTAACAGATACGCAGTATTTT. It specifies CASSRVTDTQYF.

This clonotype was counted ten times or more. The rearrangement links TRBV3-1 to TRBJ2-3; D is undetermined. The CDR3 runs 12 residues. V was shortened by 3 bases and J by 6 bases, with 7 bases between the two germline ends. Germline CDR1 is LGHDT and CDR2 is YNNKEL (reference sequence). The CDR3 nucleotides read TGTGCCAGCAGCCATCCCGCTGATACGCAGTATTTT. It encodes CASSHPADTQYF.

This clonotype showed up just a few times. The chain has TRBV20-1 and TRBJ2-7; 11 bases are shared with TRBD2. Germline V gene sequence: CDR1 DFQATT, CDR2 SNEGSKA (reference sequence). This CDR3 contains 15 residues. Unmatched junction bases numbered 7, after V lost 0 bases and J lost 6 bases. This chain's CDR3 is CSARDPGTSGVEQYF. As DNA, the CDR3 is TGCAGTGCTAGAGATCCCGGGACTAGCGGTGTCGAGCAGTACTTC.

In this sample, this clonotype turned up a few times. The chain recombines TRBV6-1 with TRBJ1-5; a weak D match, TRBD1 (6 bases). Deletions cut 5 bases from V and 9 bases from J, with 23 bases between. The CDR3 is 16 amino acids. CDR1 MNHNS and CDR2 SASEGT come from the germline V gene. CDR3 DNA sequence: TGTGCCAGCAGTCGGAACCCGACATTGGGGGGCTGGCCCCAGCATTTT. It codes for CASSRNPTLGGWPQHF.

This clonotype was counted only a few times. The rearrangement uses TRBV10-3 and TRBJ2-5, with D unclear. The V end was cut by 3 bases, the J end by 5 bases, with 16 bases between. This CDR3 is built from 15 residues. Germline V gives CDR1 ENHRY, CDR2 SYGVKD. This CDR3 reads CAISDSMPSGETQYF. The CDR3 DNA sequence: TGTGCCATCAGTGATTCTATGCCCAGTGGGGAGACCCAGTACTTC.

This clonotype was detected only a few times. The chain joins TRBV6-5 to TRBJ1-2; 9 nucleotides align to TRBD1. V trimming: 5 bases; J trimming: 5 bases; junction bases outside the gene matches: 6. This CDR3 is built from 14 residues. The germline V gene has CDR1 MNHEY and CDR2 SVGAGI. This chain's CDR3 is CASSTLGTGYGYTF. CDR3 bases: TGTGCCAGCAGTACTTTAGGGACAGGGTATGGCTACACCTTC.

The chain joins TRBV10-3 to TRBJ2-1; a possible D gene is TRBD2 (6 bases). This CDR3 region has 12 residues. V lost 3 bases to trimming and J lost 7 bases, with 7 bases between them. Germline CDR1 is ENHRY and CDR2 is SYGVKD. The CDR3 sequence is CAISERENEQFF. The CDR3 bases are TGTGCCATCAGTGAACGGGAGAATGAGCAGTTCTTC.

The CDR3 region has the DNA TGTGCCAGCAGCCCCCAGGGGCAGGGCCCTATCTACGAGCAGTACTTC. Its protein product is CASSPQGQGPIYEQYF. The rearrangement uses TRBV9 and TRBJ2-7; possible D gene TRBD1, 6 bases. Germline lookup yields CDR1 SGDLS and CDR2 YYNGEE. The ends were cut back, 4 bases at V and 3 bases at J, with 20 bases in the middle. The CDR3 runs 16 residues.

This clonotype has at least ten counts. The V gene is TRBV6-5, the J gene TRBJ1-1; no definite D call. The CDR3 has 14 amino acids. Germline V lookup: CDR1 MNHEY, CDR2 SVGAGI. The ends were cut back, 1 base at V and 6 bases at J, with 12 bases in the middle. CDR3 DNA sequence: TGTGCCAGCAGTTACTACAAGAGGGCATCTGAAGCTTTCTTT. The encoded protein is CASSYYKRASEAFF.

This clonotype came up a few times. This rearrangement joins TRBV12-3 or TRBV12-4 to TRBJ1-3; D uncertain. The V gene lost 11 bases and the J gene lost 0 bases, with 11 bases spanning the gap. The CDR3 is 13 amino acids. CDR3 in DNA: TGTGCCGGAGGACGGTCCTCTGGAAACACCATATATTTT. Translating gives CAGGRSSGNTIYF.

The chain employs TRBV20-1 and TRBJ2-7, with D perhaps matching TRBD1 (6 bases). The CDR3 extends over 13 amino acids. Germline CDR1 DFQATT, CDR2 SNEGSKA (reference sequence). Between the trimmed V and J ends, which lost 2 bases and 4 bases, there was a span of 12 bases. CDR3 sequence (DNA): TGCAGTGCTAGACGAGCAGGGGCGTACGAGCAGTACTTC. It encodes CSARRAGAYEQYF.

The chain carries TRBV24-1 and TRBJ1-2, with D perhaps TRBD1 (5 bases). The germline gives CDR1 KGHDR, CDR2 SFDVKD. CDR3 length: 13 amino acids. Trimming took off 3 bases at V and 6 bases at J, with 10 bases between the two ends. The DNA of the CDR3 is TGTGCCACCAGTGATGGGGCGGGGGATGGCTACACCTTC. Translation: CATSDGAGDGYTF.

This chain links TRBV6-2 or TRBV6-3 with TRBJ2-4; D tentatively reads TRBD1 or TRBD2 (5 bases each). Germline lookup yields CDR1 MNHEY and CDR2 SVGEGT. The V gene lost 8 bases and the J gene lost 9 bases, with 17 bases spanning the gap. CDR3 length equals 13 residues. The CDR3 sequence is CASVPGPGGIQYF. In DNA, the CDR3 is TGTGCCAGCGTTCCGGGACCTGGGGGCATTCAGTACTTC.

J is TRBJ2-3 and V is TRBV29-1, with D unclear. CDR3 length equals 14 residues. Germline CDR1 SQVTM, CDR2 ANQGSEA. Trimming cost V 8 bases and J 0 bases, with 15 bases left between them. The CDR3 DNA reads TGCAGCATCGCGTATTTGATGAGCACAGATACGCAGTATTTT. Translation gives CSIAYLMSTDTQYF.

The V call is TRBV12-5, the J call TRBJ1-1; D uncertain. The CDR3 is 12 residues long. The germline V and J ends were trimmed by 2 bases and 1 base, with 2 bases remaining between them. Germline V gene sequence: CDR1 LGHNT, CDR2 FRNRAP. This CDR3 reads CASGLPNTEAFF. The CDR3 nucleotides read TGTGCTAGTGGTTTGCCGAACACTGAAGCTTTCTTT.

The gene calls are TRBV3-1 and TRBJ1-1; TRBD1 agrees at 8 bases. Trimming at V came to 8 bases and at J to 0 bases, leaving 17 bases not matched to a gene. This CDR3 spans 18 amino acids. CDR1 and CDR2 (germline): LGHDT, YNNKEL (reference sequence). In DNA form, the CDR3 reads TGTGCCAGCTGTTTTCCCGACAGGGGTTCGGCCGTGAACACTGAAGCTTTCTTT. Translated: CASCFPDRGSAVNTEAFF. The entire variable domain, with the rest obtained from reference TRBV3-1 and TRBJ1-1, is as follows: DTAVSQTPKYLVTQMGNDKSIKCEQNLGHDTMYWYKQDSKKFLKIMFSYNNKELIINETVPNRFSPKSPDKAHLNLHINSLELGDSAVYFCASCFPDRGSAVNTEAFFGQGTRLTVV.

This clonotype occurred many times. V usage is TRBV29-1 and J usage is TRBJ2-5; perhaps TRBD2 as D (6 bases). This CDR3 has 15 residues. In germline, CDR1 is SQVTM, CDR2 ANQGSEA. V was shortened by 5 bases and J by 1 base, with 17 bases between the two germline ends. This chain's CDR3 is CSVYFRMTSQETQYF. The CDR3 DNA sequence: TGCAGCGTTTACTTTCGGATGACTAGCCAAGAGACCCAGTACTTC.

This clonotype was detected many times. This chain joins TRBV5-1 and TRBJ2-6; D unresolved. CDR3 length: 14 residues. V lost 5 bases to trimming and J lost 0 bases, with 6 bases between them. Germline loops: CDR1 SGHRS, CDR2 YFSETQ. As DNA, the CDR3 is TGCGCCAGCAGGATGAGCTCTGGGGCCAACGTCCTGACTTTC. As protein: CASRMSSGANVLTF.

This clonotype was detected only a few times. This chain joins TRBV5-6 and TRBJ2-1; no clear D. Trimming left V 0 bases short and J 0 bases short, with 10 bases between. The germline gives CDR1 SGHDT, CDR2 YYEEEE. The CDR3 totals 16 residues. The CDR3 DNA is TGTGCCAGCAGCTTGGGTCTACCAAGCTCCTACAATGAGCAGTTCTTC. Translated: CASSLGLPSSYNEQFF. Using reference TRBV5-6 and TRBJ2-1 for the parts outside the CDR3, the full variable domain is DAGVTQSPTHLIKTRGQQVTLRCSPKSGHDTVSWYQQALGQGPQFIFQYYEEEERQRGNFPDRFSGHQFPNYSSELNVNALLLGDSALYLCASSLGLPSSYNEQFFGPGTRLTVL.

This chain links TRBV5-1 with TRBJ2-1; TRBD2 aligns across 10 bases. Germline V gene lookup returns CDR1 SGHRS and CDR2 YFSETQ. The CDR3 sequence is 15 residues long. V lost 0 bases and J lost 9; bases outside the gene matches: 6. CDR3 protein: CASSLEASGGFEQFF. CDR3 DNA sequence: TGCGCCAGCAGCTTGGAAGCTAGCGGGGGTTTTGAGCAGTTCTTC.

This clonotype was recorded at least ten times. The chain links TRBV12-3 or TRBV12-4 to TRBJ2-1; D uncertain. The CDR3 covers 13 residues. Trimming pared 8 bases from V and 2 bases from J, leaving 10 bases between. This CDR3 is CASGDAAYNEQFF. The DNA of the CDR3 is TGTGCCAGCGGGGATGCGGCCTACAATGAGCAGTTCTTC.

This chain joins TRBV7-3 and TRBJ2-1; no clear D gene. The germline CDR1 and CDR2 sequences are SGHTA and FQGTGA. V lost 3 bases and J 5 bases, leaving 8 bases between the germline ends. This CDR3 comprises 13 residues. The CDR3 DNA reads TGTGCCAGCAGCTTGACGGCTCACAATGAGCAGTTCTTC. Residues: CASSLTAHNEQFF.

V usage is TRBV6-2 or TRBV6-3 and J usage is TRBJ2-7; no firm D call. The CDR3 has 13 amino acids. Germline V gene sequence: CDR1 MNHEY, CDR2 SVGEGT. V was shortened by 0 bases and J by 3 bases, with 6 bases between the two germline ends. Written as DNA, the CDR3 is TGTGCCAGCAGTTACTCCGCGAGCTACGAGCAGTACGTC. It yields the protein CASSYSASYEQYV.

There are a few counts of this clonotype. The chain has TRBV6-5 and TRBJ2-2; TRBD1 matches 7 bases. J gave up 1 base and V 4 bases, and 3 bases lay outside the gene matches. CDR3 length: 15 amino acids. The germline V gene encodes CDR1 MNHEY and CDR2 SVGAGI. The CDR3 coding sequence is TGTGCCAGCAGTTTCACAGGGGTGAACACCGGGGAGCTGTTTTTT. It encodes CASSFTGVNTGELFF.